The clone carrying this TCR beta chain was seen a few times. The data derive from a study of blood T cells in healthy people across ages. A sample-barcoded 5' primer and a J-beta primer mix were used in a second PCR of roughly 6 to 11 cycles. The authors tagged each cDNA molecule using a template-switch adaptor with 12 random nucleotides. TCRdb reprocessed the 5' RACE reads with MiXCR, giving one entry per CDR3 protein. The table records about 2 million distinct CDR3 sequences, roughly 49% of them present only once. Germline CDR1 and CDR2: SGHRS and YFSETQ. The CDR3 is made up of 15 amino acids. V lost 6 bases and J lost 2; bases outside the gene matches: 7.

The source of this sequence is a woman aged 40-49 years in good health. The specimen sequenced was blood. The chain recombines TRBV5-1 with TRBJ2-5; TRBD2 matches 10 bases. CDR3 amino acids: CASKIAGGPQETQYF. The CDR3 nucleotides are TGCGCCAGCAAAATAGCGGGGGGCCCACAAGAGACCCAGTACTTC.